These 2 T cell receptor beta chains originate from one sample sequenced in a study of T cell responses to AZD1222 COVID-19 vaccine. Sequenced by immunoSEQ multiplex PCR; TCRdb stores in-frame clones only, minus some. This table holds tens of thousands of clones, roughly nine tenths found once. Sequencing used peripheral blood, obtained on day 0 of AZD1222 vaccination. The receptor set was obtained from an adult in good health.

The chain combines TRBV18 with TRBJ2-7; 14 positions match TRBD2. J lost 6 bases, V lost 7 bases, and 5 bases had no gene match. In germline, CDR1 is KGHSH, CDR2 LQKENI. The CDR3 contains 14 residues. The CDR3 loop is CASFPGTSGSEQYF. CDR3 in DNA: TGTGCCAGCTTCCCCGGGACTAGCGGGAGCGAGCAGTACTTC. Using reference TRBV18 and TRBJ2-7 for the parts outside the CDR3, the full variable domain is NAGVMQNPRHLVRRRGQEARLRCSPMKGHSHVYWYRQLPEEGLKFMVYLQKENIIDESGMPKERFSAEFPKEGPSILRIQQVVRGDSAAYFCASFPGTSGSEQYFGPGTRLTVT.

The chain recombines TRBV10-3 with TRBJ1-1; 9 positions agree with TRBD1. CDR1 and CDR2 (germline): ENHRY, SYGVKD. Trimming removed 3 bases from V and 6 bases from J; junction bases left unmatched: 5. The CDR3 contains 14 residues. CDR3 DNA sequence: TGTGCCATCAGTGAACAGGGGGCTCTTCCTGAAGCTTTCTTT. Protein sequence: CAISEQGALPEAFF.